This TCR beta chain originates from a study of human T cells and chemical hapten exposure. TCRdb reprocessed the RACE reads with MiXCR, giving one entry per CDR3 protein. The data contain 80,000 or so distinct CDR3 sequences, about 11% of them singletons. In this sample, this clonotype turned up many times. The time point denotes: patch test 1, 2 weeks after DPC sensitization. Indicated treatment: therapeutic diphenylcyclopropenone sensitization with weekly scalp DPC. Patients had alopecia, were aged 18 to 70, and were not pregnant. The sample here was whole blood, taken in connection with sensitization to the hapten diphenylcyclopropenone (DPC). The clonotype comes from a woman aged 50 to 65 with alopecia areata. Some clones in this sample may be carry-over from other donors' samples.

CDR3 in amino acids: CASSSQGSSGNTIYF. The CDR3 nucleotides are TGTGCCAGCAGTTCTCAGGGATCCTCTGGAAACACCATATATTTT. The rearrangement uses TRBV6-6 and TRBJ1-3, with a weak D call TRBD1 (5 bases). V was shortened by 4 bases and J by 0 bases, with 10 bases between the two germline ends. CDR1 and CDR2 (germline): MNHNY, SVGAGI (reference sequence). This CDR3 comprises 15 residues.